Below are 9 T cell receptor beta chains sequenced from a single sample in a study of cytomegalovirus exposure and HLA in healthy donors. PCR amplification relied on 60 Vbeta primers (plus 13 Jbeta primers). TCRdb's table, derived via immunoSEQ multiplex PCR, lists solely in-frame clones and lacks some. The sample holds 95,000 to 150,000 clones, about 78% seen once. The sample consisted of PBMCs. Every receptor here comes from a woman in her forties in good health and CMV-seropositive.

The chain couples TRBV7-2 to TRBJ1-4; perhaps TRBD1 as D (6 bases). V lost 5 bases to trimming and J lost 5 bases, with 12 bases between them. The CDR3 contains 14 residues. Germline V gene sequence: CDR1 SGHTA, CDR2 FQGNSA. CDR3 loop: CASSRGQRNEKLFF. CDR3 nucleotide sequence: TGTGCCAGCAGCCGAGGACAGAGAAATGAAAAACTGTTTTTT.

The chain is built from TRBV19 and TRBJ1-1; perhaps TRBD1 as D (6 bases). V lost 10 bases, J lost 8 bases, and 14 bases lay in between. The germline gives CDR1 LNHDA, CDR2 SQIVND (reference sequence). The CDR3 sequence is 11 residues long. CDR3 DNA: TGTGCCACCCTCAGGGGTACGGAAGCTTTCTTT. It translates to CATLRGTEAFF. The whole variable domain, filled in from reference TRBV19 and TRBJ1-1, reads DGGITQSPKYLFRKEGQNVTLSCEQNLNHDAMYWYRQDPGQGLRLIYYSQIVNDFQKGDIAEGYSVSREKKESFPLTVTSAQKNPTAFYLCATLRGTEAFFGQGTRLTVV.

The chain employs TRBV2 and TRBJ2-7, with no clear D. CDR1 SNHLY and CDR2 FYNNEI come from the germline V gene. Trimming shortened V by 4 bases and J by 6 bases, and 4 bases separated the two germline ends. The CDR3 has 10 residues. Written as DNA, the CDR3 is TGTGCCAGCAGTGGCAGCGAGCAGTACTTC. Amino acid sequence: CASSGSEQYF.

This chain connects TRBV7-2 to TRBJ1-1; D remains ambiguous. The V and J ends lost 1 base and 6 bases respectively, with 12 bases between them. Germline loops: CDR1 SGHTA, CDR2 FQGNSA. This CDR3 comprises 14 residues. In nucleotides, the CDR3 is TGTGCCAGCAGCTTAGGTGCGGCCTTCCCTGAAGCTTTCTTT. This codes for CASSLGAAFPEAFF.

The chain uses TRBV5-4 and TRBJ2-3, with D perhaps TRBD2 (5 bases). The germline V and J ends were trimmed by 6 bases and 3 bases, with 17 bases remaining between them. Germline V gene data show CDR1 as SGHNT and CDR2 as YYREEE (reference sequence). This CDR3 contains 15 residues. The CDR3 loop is CASTERRGGTDTQYF. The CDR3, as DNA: TGTGCCAGCACCGAACGACGGGGTGGGACAGATACGCAGTATTTT. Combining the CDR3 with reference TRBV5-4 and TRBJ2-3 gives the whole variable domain ETGVTQSPTHLIKTRGQQVTLRCSSQSGHNTVSWYQQALGQGPQFIFQYYREEENGRGNFPPRFSGLQFPNYSSELNVNALELDDSALYLCASTERRGGTDTQYFGPGTRLTVL.

CDR3 protein: CASSIDRSGYGYTF. CDR3 coding DNA: TGTGCCAGTAGTATTGACAGGTCCGGCTATGGCTACACCTTC. This chain links TRBV19 with TRBJ1-2, with D perhaps TRBD1 (6 bases). The CDR3 totals 14 residues. V was trimmed by 3 bases and J by 4 bases, leaving 12 bases between them. Germline values: CDR1 LNHDA, CDR2 SQIVND (reference sequence).

The CDR3 nucleotides read TGTGCCAGCAGAGTGGGACTAGCGGGGGGGCAAGACAATGAGCAGTTCTTC. It encodes CASRVGLAGGQDNEQFF. The V gene is TRBV7-9, the J gene TRBJ2-1; 16 bases are a match to TRBD2. The trim removed 6 bases at V and 5 bases at J, leaving 7 bases unmatched. The germline CDR1 and CDR2 sequences are SEHNR and FQNEAQ (reference sequence). The CDR3 is 17 amino acids.

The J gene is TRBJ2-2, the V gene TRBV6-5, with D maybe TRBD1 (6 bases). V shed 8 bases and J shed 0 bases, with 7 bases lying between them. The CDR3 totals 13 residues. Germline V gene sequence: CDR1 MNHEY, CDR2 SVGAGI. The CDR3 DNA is TGTGCCAGCGGGACACCGAACACCGGGGAGCTGTTTTTT. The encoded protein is CASGTPNTGELFF.

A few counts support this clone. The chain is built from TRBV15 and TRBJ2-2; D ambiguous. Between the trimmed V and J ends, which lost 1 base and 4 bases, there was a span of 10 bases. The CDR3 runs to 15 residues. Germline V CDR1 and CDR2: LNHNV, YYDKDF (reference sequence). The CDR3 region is CATSRVRGATGELFF. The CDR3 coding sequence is TGTGCCACCAGCAGAGTACGAGGTGCCACCGGGGAGCTGTTTTTT.